This TCR beta chain stems from a study of blood T cell repertoires in COVID-19. Study-wide context: From T cells, B-cell-depleted T cells, or PBMCs came the material, which was cDNA or gDNA.

CDR3 size: 15 residues. The V segment lost 5 bases and the J segment 5 bases; nucleotides outside the gene matches: 3. CDR1 and CDR2 (germline): MNHEY, SMNVEV (reference sequence). TCRdb's table, derived via immunoSEQ multiplex PCR, lists solely in-frame clones and lacks some. This sample has about 430,000 clones, with roughly 90% found just once. Material: PBMCs or T cells enriched from blood (not recorded which). The rearrangement joins TRBV27 to TRBJ2-3; the match to TRBD2 covers 14 bases. This TCR was recovered from a woman aged 18-29 years who had been exposed to COVID-19. CDR3 loop: CASSLGTSGRDTQYF. CDR3 sequence (DNA): TGTGCCAGCAGTCTTGGGACTAGCGGGAGAGATACGCAGTATTTT.